The clone carrying this TCR beta chain was seen a single time. The data belong to a study of blood T cell repertoires in COVID-19. Overall study: There were acute and convalescent COVID-19 samples, and they came from the United States, Italy and Spain. Sources were T cells, B-cell-depleted T cells, or PBMCs; the material itself was cDNA or gDNA.

Under the authors' procedure: Amplified reference gene primers provided the basis for estimating nucleated cell counts. Only in-frame clones appear in the TCRdb table, and some are missing; sequencing was by immunoSEQ multiplex PCR. V, J and clone size reflect that table, while D and trimming were determined from the DNA. The table lists over 250,000 clones, about 88% of them singletons. Looked up from germline, CDR1 is SGHRS and CDR2 is YFSETQ. The CDR3 spans 19 residues. Trimming at V came to 4 bases and at J to 0 bases, leaving 10 bases not matched to a gene. The chain has TRBV5-1 and TRBJ2-5; the match to TRBD2 covers 15 bases. This TCR was recovered from a man aged 60-69 years who had recovered from COVID-19. The sequencing input was peripheral blood. DNA of the CDR3: TGCGCCAGCAGCCGCGGACTAGCGGGGGGGCCTAGTAACCAAGAGACCCAGTACTTC. Protein: CASSRGLAGGPSNQETQYF.